The entry below gives a single T cell receptor beta chain sequence along with its context. This specimen belongs to a study of T-cell reconstitution after alpha-beta-depleted transplantation in children. TCRbeta library construction was performed incorporating unique molecular identifiers. One entry per CDR3 protein results from TCRdb running MiXCR on the PCR reads. The sample includes about 610,000 distinct CDR3 sequences, more than 9% of them seen just once. Sequenced here: PBMCs from the stem cell graft donor, sampled from the stem cell graft. This TCR was recovered from a human donor who donated a stem cell graft to a child with acute myeloid leukemia.

CDR3 in DNA: TGTGCCAGCAGCACGAGACAGGTTGCTGAAGCTTTCTTT. It codes for CASSTRQVAEAFF. This chain connects TRBV7-2 to TRBJ1-1; possible D gene TRBD1, 6 bases. The V end was cut by 5 bases, the J end by 6 bases, with 13 bases between. The CDR3 spans 13 residues. Germline CDR1 reads SGHTA; CDR2 reads FQGNSA. The whole variable domain, remainder taken from reference TRBV7-2 and TRBJ1-1, is GAGVSQSPSNKVTEKGKDVELRCDPISGHTALYWYRQSLGQGLEFLIYFQGNSAPDKSGLPSDRFSAERTGGSVSTLTIQRTQQEDSAVYLCASSTRQVAEAFFGQGTRLTVV.